Shown below are 17 T cell receptor beta chains from a single sample sequenced in a study of blood T cell repertoires in COVID-19. TCRdb's table, derived via immunoSEQ multiplex PCR, lists solely in-frame clones and lacks some. The sample lists more than 95,000 clones; approximately 80% were seen once. The sequencing input was peripheral blood. The source is a man aged 55 to 70 with acute or convalescent COVID-19.

The chain uses TRBV27 and TRBJ2-1, with 7 bases that match TRBD2. The V and J ends lost 6 bases and 4 bases, in that order; junction bases with no gene match: 9. The CDR3 runs 15 residues. The germline gives CDR1 MNHEY, CDR2 SMNVEV (reference sequence). The DNA for the CDR3 is TGTGCCAGCAGCCAAGAGCGGGAACTGTACAATGAGCAGTTCTTC. It specifies CASSQERELYNEQFF.

The chain combines TRBV18 with TRBJ2-3; 9 positions agree with TRBD1. Germline CDR1 KGHSH, CDR2 LQKENI. This CDR3 region has 14 residues. With V trimmed by 7 bases and J by 5 bases, 7 bases remained unmatched. CDR3 nucleotides: TGTGCCAGCTGCCGGGACAGGGATCTAGATACGCAGTATTTT. Translated: CASCRDRDLDTQYF.

CDR3 nucleotide sequence: TGTCTTGCACGGACTAGCGGGACTTACGAGCAGTACTTC. It codes for CLARTSGTYEQYF. The chain combines TRBV6-5 with TRBJ2-7; 12 bases line up with TRBD2. Germline assignment: CDR1 MNHEY and CDR2 SVGAGI. The CDR3 consists of 13 residues.

The chain is built from TRBV6-2 or TRBV6-3 and TRBJ2-2; D perhaps matches TRBD1 (5 bases). This CDR3 region has 16 residues. CDR1 is MNHEY, CDR2 SVGEGT, per germline. The V end was cut by 4 bases, the J end by 0 bases, with 12 bases between. CDR3: CASSSRVGANTGELFF. The CDR3 region has the DNA TGTGCCAGCAGTTCCCGTGTAGGGGCGAACACCGGGGAGCTGTTTTTT.

The chain carries TRBV9 and TRBJ1-2; 9 bases map to TRBD1. The junction had 2 bases not matched to a gene; V was cut back by 3 bases and J by 2 bases. Germline lookup yields CDR1 SGDLS and CDR2 YYNGEE. The CDR3 totals 14 residues. This CDR3 is CASSEGTGNYGYTF. As DNA, the CDR3 is TGTGCCAGCAGCGAGGGGACAGGGAACTATGGCTACACCTTC.

This chain joins TRBV5-8 and TRBJ2-5, with a weak D call TRBD2 (6 bases). V lost 2 bases and J lost 0, with 8 bases in between. The CDR3 consists of 14 residues. From germline, CDR1 is SGHTS and CDR2 YDEGEE. The CDR3 nucleotides read TGTGCCAGCAGCTTAGGAGGGGACCAAGAGACCCAGTACTTC. Protein sequence: CASSLGGDQETQYF.

The chain uses TRBV30 and TRBJ1-1; D is possibly TRBD1 (6 bases). V was trimmed by 3 bases and J by 8 bases, leaving 10 bases between them. This CDR3 is built from 11 residues. Germline V CDR1 and CDR2: GTSNPN, SVGIG (reference sequence). The CDR3 nucleotides read TGTGCCTGGAGAGGGGGGGCAGAAGCTTTCTTT. This translates into CAWRGGAEAFF.

The CDR3 region has the DNA TGTGCCAGCAGAGCTCAGGGGGATTCCTACAATGAGCAGTTCTTC. Translation: CASRAQGDSYNEQFF. This chain uses TRBV9 with TRBJ2-1, with 7 bases identical to TRBD1. The CDR3 totals 15 residues. Germline assignment: CDR1 SGDLS and CDR2 YYNGEE. V lost 5 bases, J lost 1 base, and 6 bases stayed unmatched.

The chain has TRBV7-3 and TRBJ2-2; weak D call: TRBD2 (5 bases). Germline loops: CDR1 SGHTA, CDR2 FQGTGA. Trimming stripped 2 bases from V and 2 bases from J, with 6 bases between. This CDR3 spans 14 amino acids. CDR3 nucleotides: TGTGCCAGCAGCTTAGGACTCAACACCGGGGAGCTGTTTTTT. It specifies CASSLGLNTGELFF.

DNA of the CDR3: TGTGCCAGCAGTGACCCCGACAGGGCCCGGGAAGTTTATTCACCCCTCCACTTT. Amino acid sequence: CASSDPDRAREVYSPLHF. The chain recombines TRBV6-1 with TRBJ1-6, with TRBD1 identical over 7 bases. V was clipped by 3 bases and J by 8 bases; unmatched bases: 16. Germline CDR1 and CDR2: MNHNS and SASEGT. The CDR3 has 18 amino acids.

A single count supports this clone. CDR3 coding DNA: TGTGCCAGCAGCCCCGAAAGTCCGGCGAGGAAAGAAAAACTGTTTTTT. Its protein is CASSPESPARKEKLFF. J is TRBJ1-4 and V is TRBV4-2; D call uncertain. The ends were cut back, 4 bases at V and 8 bases at J, with 20 bases in the middle. Looked up from germline, CDR1 is LGHNA and CDR2 is YNFKEQ. The CDR3 has 16 residues.

The V call is TRBV18, the J call TRBJ2-4; TRBD1 matches 7 bases. The germline gives CDR1 KGHSH, CDR2 LQKENI. The CDR3 loop spans 14 amino acids. The V and J ends lost 3 bases and 3 bases, in that order; junction bases with no gene match: 2. The CDR3 DNA follows: TGTGCCAGCTCACCTGGGGACAGCAAAAACATTCAGTACTTC. It specifies CASSPGDSKNIQYF.

CDR3 loop: CASIPRGRGIGSEQYF. The CDR3 DNA follows: TGTGCCAGCATACCCAGGGGGCGCGGAATAGGCTCCGAGCAGTACTTC. The V and J genes are TRBV28 and TRBJ2-7; TRBD1 matches at 8 bases. CDR3 length equals 16 residues. Germline V gene lookup returns CDR1 MDHEN and CDR2 SYDVKM. Trimming took 7 bases from V and 6 from J; bases not matched to a gene: 17.

J is TRBJ2-4 and V is TRBV28, with 7 bases lining up with TRBD2. This CDR3 region has 17 residues. V trimming: 3 bases; J trimming: 1 base; junction bases outside the gene matches: 9. Per germline, CDR1 MDHEN and CDR2 SYDVKM. The CDR3 here is CASSLPLGGSAKNIQYF. For the CDR3, the DNA is TGTGCCAGCAGTTTGCCGCTGGGGGGGTCGGCCAAAAACATTCAGTACTTC. Full variable domain (rest looked up from reference TRBV28 and TRBJ2-4): DVKVTQSSRYLVKRTGEKVFLECVQDMDHENMFWYRQDPGLGLRLIYFSYDVKMKEKGDIPEGYSVSREKKERFSLILESASTNQTSMYLCASSLPLGGSAKNIQYFGAGTRLSVL.

This clone was seen many times. This chain links TRBV7-9 with TRBJ1-1; D not resolved. The CDR3 length is 12 residues. Germline-derived CDR1 and CDR2 are SEHNR and FQNEAQ (reference sequence). Trimming left V 5 bases short and J 0 bases short, with 4 bases between. This CDR3 reads CASSQLNTEAFF. CDR3 nucleotide sequence: TGTGCCAGCAGCCAGTTGAACACTGAAGCTTTCTTT. The whole variable domain, filled in from reference TRBV7-9 and TRBJ1-1, reads DTGVSQNPRHKITKRGQNVTFRCDPISEHNRLYWYRQTLGQGPEFLTYFQNEAQLEKSRLLSDRFSAERPKGSFSTLEIQRTEQGDSAMYLCASSQLNTEAFFGQGTRLTVV.

This chain connects TRBV4-1 to TRBJ1-2; no clear D. V was shortened by 4 bases and J by 0 bases, with 18 bases between the two germline ends. Germline values: CDR1 MGHRA, CDR2 YSYEKL. This CDR3 spans 17 amino acids. In DNA form, the CDR3 reads TGCGCCAGCAGCCCCTACGCAGGAACAGCACCTAACTATGGCTACACCTTC. Translating it yields CASSPYAGTAPNYGYTF.

The V call is TRBV30, the J call TRBJ1-2; weak D call: TRBD1 (6 bases). CDR3 length equals 11 residues. Germline V gene sequence: CDR1 GTSNPN, CDR2 SVGIG (reference sequence). The CDR3 nucleotides read TGTGCAGAGGGGGTAGGCTATGGCTACACCTTC. It yields the protein CAEGVGYGYTF.